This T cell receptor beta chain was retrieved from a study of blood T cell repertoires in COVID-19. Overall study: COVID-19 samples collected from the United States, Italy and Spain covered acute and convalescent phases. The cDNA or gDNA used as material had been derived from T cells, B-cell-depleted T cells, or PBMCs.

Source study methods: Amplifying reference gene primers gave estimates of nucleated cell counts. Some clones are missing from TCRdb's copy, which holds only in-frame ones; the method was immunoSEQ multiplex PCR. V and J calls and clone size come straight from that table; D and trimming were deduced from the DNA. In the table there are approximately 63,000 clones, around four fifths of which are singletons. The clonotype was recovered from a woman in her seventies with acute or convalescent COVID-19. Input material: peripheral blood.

The CDR3 bases are TGTGCCAGCAGCCCGGGACAGCAAGAGACCCAGTACTTC. It codes for CASSPGQQETQYF. The rearrangement links TRBV7-8 to TRBJ2-5; 7 bases match TRBD1. This CDR3 has 13 residues. Germline V gives CDR1 SGHVS, CDR2 FQNEAQ. V dropped 5 bases and J dropped 2; count of bases not matched to a gene: 2.